These 21 T cell receptor beta chains originate from one sample sequenced in a study of post-analysis software for immune sequencing data. The antigens these receptors bind are not known. Unique molecular identifiers were built into the TCR beta cDNA libraries. Each CDR3 protein is one row after TCRdb ran MiXCR on the PCR reads. The sample carries about 820,000 distinct CDR3 sequences, 53% recorded once. Overall study results and limits: A handful of TRBV segments appeared more often in patients than in controls, and TRBV5-6, TRBV5-1 and TRBV20-1 were among these.

The sample consisted of blood. Every receptor here comes from a girl aged 10 to 17 with multiple sclerosis.

This chain uses TRBV5-6 with TRBJ2-6, with D possibly called TRBD1 or TRBD2 (6 bases each). Between the trimmed V and J ends, which lost 5 bases and 0 bases, there was a span of 21 bases. Germline lookup yields CDR1 SGHDT and CDR2 YYEEEE. CDR3 length: 19 amino acids. CDR3 DNA: TGTGCCAGCAGGTTGACCACCGGGGGCCACCTCTCTGGGGCCAACGTCCTGACTTTC. As protein: CASRLTTGGHLSGANVLTF.

This clonotype appeared a few times. V gene TRBV5-1 combines with J gene TRBJ2-7; D is possibly TRBD2 (6 bases). The CDR3 is 16 residues long. Germline loops: CDR1 SGHRS, CDR2 YFSETQ. V lost 0 bases, J lost 4 bases, and 17 bases lay in between. Here the CDR3 reads CASSLGADPGGYEQYF. DNA for the CDR3: TGCGCCAGCAGCTTGGGGGCTGACCCCGGGGGTTACGAGCAGTACTTC.

CDR3 sequence (DNA): TGTGCCAGCATCAAATCGTCAGGACAGGAGAATGAGCAGTTCTTC. This sequence encodes CASIKSSGQENEQFF. This chain joins TRBV9 and TRBJ2-1; 7 positions agree with TRBD1. Trimming cost V 6 bases and J 7 bases; bases outside gene matches: 13. This CDR3 contains 15 residues. Germline V gene lookup returns CDR1 SGDLS and CDR2 YYNGEE.

This clonotype was counted a single time. This chain links TRBV15 with TRBJ1-2, with D perhaps matching TRBD1 (6 bases). Trimming took off 0 bases at V and 7 bases at J, with 12 bases between the two ends. The CDR3 runs to 14 residues. Germline CDR1 LNHNV, CDR2 YYDKDF (reference sequence). CDR3 residues: CATSRDPGAGGYTF. The CDR3 DNA reads TGTGCCACCAGCAGAGATCCGGGGGCGGGTGGCTACACCTTC.

This clonotype was observed a handful of times. The rearrangement links TRBV5-1 to TRBJ2-7, with D perhaps matching TRBD2 (5 bases). CDR3 length: 15 amino acids. V dropped 4 bases and J dropped 0 bases, with 14 bases sitting between them. Germline V gene lookup returns CDR1 SGHRS and CDR2 YFSETQ. CDR3 in DNA: TGCGCCAGCAGCCCATTAACGGGAAGCTCCTACGAGCAGTACTTC. It specifies CASSPLTGSSYEQYF.

This clonotype has just a few counts. This chain uses TRBV27 with TRBJ2-7, with no clear D. The V gene's germline CDR1 is MNHEY and CDR2 SMNVEV (reference sequence). The CDR3 has 14 residues. V was clipped by 10 bases and J by 0 bases, with 16 bases between them. DNA of the CDR3: TGTGCCACCCGTTTTATGGGTGCCTCCTACGAGCAGTACTTC. Protein sequence: CATRFMGASYEQYF.

V gene TRBV5-1 combines with J gene TRBJ1-2; TRBD1 matches at 9 bases. The germline V gene encodes CDR1 SGHRS and CDR2 YFSETQ. Trimming at V came to 0 bases and at J to 6 bases, leaving 3 bases not matched to a gene. This CDR3 has 14 amino acids. The DNA for the CDR3 is TGCGCCAGCAGCTTGGAGAACAGGGGGCATGGCTACACCTTC. Amino acids: CASSLENRGHGYTF.

This chain connects TRBV7-6 to TRBJ2-1; 7 bases agree with TRBD2. Germline V gives CDR1 SGHVS, CDR2 FNYEAQ. The CDR3 is 18 residues long. V shed 5 bases, J shed 0 bases, and the junction held 13 bases outside the gene matches. This CDR3 reads CASSLHGWRESSYNEQFF. The CDR3 DNA reads TGTGCCAGCAGCCTCCATGGGTGGCGGGAGAGCTCCTACAATGAGCAGTTCTTC.

The chain has TRBV5-1 and TRBJ1-1; TRBD1 aligns across 9 bases. After removal of 1 base from V and 5 bases from J, the junction contained 6 bases not matched to a gene. The CDR3 runs 15 residues. Germline CDR1 and CDR2: SGHRS and YFSETQ. The CDR3 loop reads CASSLTATGGTEAFF. The CDR3 DNA follows: TGCGCCAGCAGCTTGACCGCGACAGGGGGGACTGAAGCTTTCTTT.

This clonotype was counted a few times. CDR3 sequence reads: CASSLGLVSYNEQFF. CDR3 nucleotide sequence: TGTGCCAGCAGCTTGGGACTAGTCTCGTACAATGAGCAGTTCTTC. The chain has TRBV7-8 and TRBJ2-1; TRBD2 aligns across 8 bases. V lost 3 bases to trimming and J lost 4 bases; unmatched junction nucleotides: 5. Germline V gene sequence: CDR1 SGHVS, CDR2 FQNEAQ. The CDR3 consists of 15 residues.

The chain is built from TRBV18 and TRBJ2-1, with 14 positions matching TRBD2. The CDR3 contains 15 residues. The V gene's germline CDR1 is KGHSH and CDR2 LQKENI. V was pared by 3 bases and J by 7 bases, with 2 bases of the junction left unmatched. DNA of the CDR3: TGTGCCAGCTCACCGACTAGCGGGGGGGCGAATGAGCAGTTCTTC. Its protein is CASSPTSGGANEQFF.

V and J are TRBV29-1 and TRBJ2-1; D is perhaps TRBD1 or TRBD2 (5 bases each). The V end lost 3 bases, the J end lost 3 bases, and 18 bases lay between the germline ends. CDR1 SQVTM and CDR2 ANQGSEA come from the germline V gene. The CDR3 runs 16 residues. The CDR3 DNA follows: TGCAGCGTTGAGCTCGGGGCGAACCCTTTCTACAATGAGCAGTTCTTC. Its translation: CSVELGANPFYNEQFF.

This clonotype came up a few times. The chain carries TRBV14 and TRBJ2-5, with TRBD2 as a possible D gene (5 bases). The length of the CDR3 is 16 residues. The germline CDR1 and CDR2 sequences are SGHDN and FVKESK. The V end was cut by 2 bases, the J end by 3 bases, with 16 bases between. CDR3 sequence: CASSQSGGWRKETQYF. In DNA, the CDR3 is TGTGCCAGCAGCCAAAGCGGAGGTTGGAGAAAAGAGACCCAGTACTTC.

V and J are TRBV27 and TRBJ2-3; no firm D call. The V gene lost 7 bases and the J gene lost 10 bases, with 3 bases spanning the gap. CDR1 and CDR2 (germline): MNHEY, SMNVEV (reference sequence). The CDR3 length is 8 residues. This CDR3 reads CASMAQYF. The CDR3 DNA reads TGTGCCAGCATGGCGCAGTATTTT.

The chain joins TRBV6-5 to TRBJ1-2; TRBD1 aligns across 7 bases. CDR1 and CDR2 (germline): MNHEY, SVGAGI. The CDR3 totals 14 residues. J was trimmed by 6 bases and V by 8 bases; bases with no gene match: 12. This chain's CDR3 is CASARPGGANGYTF. For the CDR3, the DNA is TGTGCCAGCGCCCGACCAGGGGGGGCCAATGGCTACACCTTC.

CDR3 nucleotide sequence: TGTGCCAGCAGCTTTGACGGGACCCTCGGAGGGAATGAGCAGTTCTTC. Translating it yields CASSFDGTLGGNEQFF. V usage is TRBV7-9 and J usage is TRBJ2-1, with TRBD2 as a possible D gene (6 bases). The CDR3 contains 16 residues. Germline V CDR1 and CDR2: SEHNR, FQNEAQ (reference sequence). V was pared by 3 bases and J by 7 bases, with 19 bases between. The complete variable domain, with remaining parts taken from reference TRBV7-9 and TRBJ2-1, reads DTGVSQNPRHKITKRGQNVTFRCDPISEHNRLYWYRQTLGQGPEFLTYFQNEAQLEKSRLLSDRFSAERPKGSFSTLEIQRTEQGDSAMYLCASSFDGTLGGNEQFFGPGTRLTVL.

The chain joins TRBV12-3 or TRBV12-4 to TRBJ1-5; maybe TRBD1 (5 bases). This CDR3 spans 13 amino acids. V gave up 6 bases and J gave up 6 bases, with 12 bases separating them. The CDR3 region is CASRGDSGQPQHF. CDR3 in DNA: TGTGCCAGCAGAGGGGATTCCGGTCAGCCCCAGCATTTT.

The chain recombines TRBV7-2 with TRBJ2-5, with D maybe TRBD2 (5 bases). In germline, CDR1 is SGHTA, CDR2 FQGNSA. This CDR3 is built from 16 residues. V was pared by 0 bases and J by 4 bases, with 15 bases between. In nucleotides, the CDR3 is TGTGCCAGCAGCTTAGCGGTTACTAGAGTTGGAGAGACCCAGTACTTC. This encodes CASSLAVTRVGETQYF.

This clonotype was seen a few times. This chain joins TRBV11-2 and TRBJ1-1, with TRBD1 as a possible D gene (6 bases). This CDR3 spans 14 amino acids. Germline-derived CDR1 and CDR2 are SGHAT and FQNNGV. V lost 5 bases to trimming and J lost 0 bases, with 10 bases between them. The CDR3 loop reads CASSPGQLNTEAFF. Here the CDR3 DNA reads TGTGCCAGCAGCCCCGGACAGCTGAACACTGAAGCTTTCTTT.

This clonotype occurred a few times. The rearrangement links TRBV29-1 to TRBJ1-2; possible D gene TRBD1, 5 bases. Germline values: CDR1 SQVTM, CDR2 ANQGSEA. The CDR3 has 11 amino acids. V dropped 5 bases and J dropped 8 bases, with 12 bases sitting between them. The CDR3: CSVREGRGYTF. The CDR3 DNA reads as TGCAGCGTTCGAGAGGGGCGCGGCTACACCTTC.

The chain recombines TRBV4-1 with TRBJ2-1, with 15 bases that match TRBD2. Germline lookup yields CDR1 MGHRA and CDR2 YSYEKL. There are 19 residues in the CDR3. The V and J ends lost 0 bases and 5 bases, in that order; junction bases with no gene match: 8. The CDR3 region has the DNA TGCGCCAGCAGCCAAGAAGCCGGGACTAGCGGGAGGCTCCACAATGAGCAGTTCTTC. Translating it yields CASSQEAGTSGRLHNEQFF.